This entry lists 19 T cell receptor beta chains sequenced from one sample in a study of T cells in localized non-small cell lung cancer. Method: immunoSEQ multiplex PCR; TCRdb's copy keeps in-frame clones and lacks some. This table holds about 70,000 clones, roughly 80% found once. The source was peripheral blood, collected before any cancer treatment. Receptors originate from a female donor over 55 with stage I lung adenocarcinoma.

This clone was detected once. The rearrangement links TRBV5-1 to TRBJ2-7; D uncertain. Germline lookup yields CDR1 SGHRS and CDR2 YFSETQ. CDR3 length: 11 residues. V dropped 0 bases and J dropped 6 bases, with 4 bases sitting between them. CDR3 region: CASSLATEQYF. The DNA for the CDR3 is TGCGCCAGCAGCTTGGCAACCGAGCAGTACTTC.

CDR3 sequence (DNA): TGTGCCAGCAGGATGGGTGGTTCGAGCTCCTACGAGCAGTACTTC. This sequence encodes CASRMGGSSSYEQYF. The J gene is TRBJ2-7, the V gene TRBV6-1; D call uncertain. The germline CDR1 and CDR2 sequences are MNHNS and SASEGT. CDR3 length: 15 amino acids. V gave up 6 bases and J gave up 0 bases, with 15 bases separating them.

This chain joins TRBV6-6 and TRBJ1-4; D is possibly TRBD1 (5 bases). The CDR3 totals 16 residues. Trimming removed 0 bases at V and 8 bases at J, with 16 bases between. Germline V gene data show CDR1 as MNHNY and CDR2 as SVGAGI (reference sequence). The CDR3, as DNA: TGTGCCAGCAGTTACTCTGGGGCAGGGTCTGGCGAAAAACTGTTTTTT. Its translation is CASSYSGAGSGEKLFF.

This chain's CDR3 is CASSYFTPESYEQYF. CDR3 bases: TGTGCCAGCAGTTACTTCACACCTGAGTCCTACGAGCAGTACTTC. This rearrangement joins TRBV6-5 to TRBJ2-7; D gene unclear. This CDR3 region has 15 residues. The V gene lost 1 base and the J gene lost 1 base, with 11 bases spanning the gap. Looked up from germline, CDR1 is MNHEY and CDR2 is SVGAGI.

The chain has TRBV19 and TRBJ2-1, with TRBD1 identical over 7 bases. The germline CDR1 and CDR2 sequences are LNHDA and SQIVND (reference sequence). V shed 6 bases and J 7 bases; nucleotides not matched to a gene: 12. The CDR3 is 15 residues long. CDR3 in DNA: TGTGCCAGTAGCCAGACAGGGTTATATATAAATGAGCAGTTCTTC. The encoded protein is CASSQTGLYINEQFF.

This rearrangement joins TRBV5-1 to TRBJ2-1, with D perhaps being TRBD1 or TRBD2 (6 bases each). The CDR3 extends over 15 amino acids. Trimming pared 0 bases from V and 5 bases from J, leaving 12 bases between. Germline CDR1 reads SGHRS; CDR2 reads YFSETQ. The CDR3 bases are TGCGCCAGCAGCTTGGGGGGGCCTAGCGACAATGAGCAGTTCTTC. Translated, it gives CASSLGGPSDNEQFF. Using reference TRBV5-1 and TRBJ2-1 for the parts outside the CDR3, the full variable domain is KAGVTQTPRYLIKTRGQQVTLSCSPISGHRSVSWYQQTPGQGLQFLFEYFSETQRNKGNFPGRFSGRQFSNSRSEMNVSTLELGDSALYLCASSLGGPSDNEQFFGPGTRLTVL.

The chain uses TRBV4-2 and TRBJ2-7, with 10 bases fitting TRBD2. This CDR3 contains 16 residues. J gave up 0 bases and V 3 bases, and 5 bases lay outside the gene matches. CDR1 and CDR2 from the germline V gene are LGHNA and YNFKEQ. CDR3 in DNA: TGTGCCAGCAGCCACCAACTAGCGGGGAGCTCCTACGAGCAGTACTTC. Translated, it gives CASSHQLAGSSYEQYF.

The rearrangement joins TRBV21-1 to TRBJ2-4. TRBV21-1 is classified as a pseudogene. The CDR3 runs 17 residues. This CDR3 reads CASSPNPPGPTGHIQYF. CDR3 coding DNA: TGTGCCAGCAGCCCTAACCCACCGGGCCCCACCGGCCACATTCAGTACTTC.

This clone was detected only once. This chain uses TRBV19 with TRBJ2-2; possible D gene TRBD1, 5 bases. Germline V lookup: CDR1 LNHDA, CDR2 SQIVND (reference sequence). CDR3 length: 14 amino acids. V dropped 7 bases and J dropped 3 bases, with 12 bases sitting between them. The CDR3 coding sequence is TGTGCCAGTACGTCAGGGATGGACACCGGGGAGCTGTTTTTT. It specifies CASTSGMDTGELFF. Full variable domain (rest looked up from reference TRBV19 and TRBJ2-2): DGGITQSPKYLFRKEGQNVTLSCEQNLNHDAMYWYRQDPGQGLRLIYYSQIVNDFQKGDIAEGYSVSREKKESFPLTVTSAQKNPTAFYLCASTSGMDTGELFFGEGSRLTVL.

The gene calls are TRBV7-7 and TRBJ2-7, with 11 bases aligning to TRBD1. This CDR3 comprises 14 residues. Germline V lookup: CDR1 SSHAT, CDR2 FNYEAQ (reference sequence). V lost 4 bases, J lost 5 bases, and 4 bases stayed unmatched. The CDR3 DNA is TGTGCCAGCAGCTCTCCGGGACAGGGGGACGAGCAGTACTTC. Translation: CASSSPGQGDEQYF.

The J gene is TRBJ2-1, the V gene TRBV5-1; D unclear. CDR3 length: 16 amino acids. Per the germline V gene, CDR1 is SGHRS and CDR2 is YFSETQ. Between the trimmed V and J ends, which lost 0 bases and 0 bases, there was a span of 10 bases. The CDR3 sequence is CASSLVAVSSYNEQFF. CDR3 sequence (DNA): TGCGCCAGCAGCTTGGTTGCAGTTAGCTCCTACAATGAGCAGTTCTTC.

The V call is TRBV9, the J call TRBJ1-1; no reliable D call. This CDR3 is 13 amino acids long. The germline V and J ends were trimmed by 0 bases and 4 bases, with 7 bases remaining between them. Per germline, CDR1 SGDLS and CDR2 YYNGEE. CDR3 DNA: TGTGCCAGCAGCGTAGCCCTGGGCACTGAAGCTTTCTTT. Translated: CASSVALGTEAFF. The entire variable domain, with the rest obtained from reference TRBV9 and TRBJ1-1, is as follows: DSGVTQTPKHLITATGQRVTLRCSPRSGDLSVYWYQQSLDQGLQFLIQYYNGEERAKGNILERFSAQQFPDLHSELNLSSLELGDSALYFCASSVALGTEAFFGQGTRLTVV.

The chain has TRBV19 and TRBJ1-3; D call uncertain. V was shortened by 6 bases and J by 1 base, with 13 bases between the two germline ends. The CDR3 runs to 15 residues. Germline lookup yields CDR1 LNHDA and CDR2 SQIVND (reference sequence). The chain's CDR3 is CASRHNGPSGNTIYF. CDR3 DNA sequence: TGTGCCAGTAGACACAATGGCCCATCTGGAAACACCATATATTTT.

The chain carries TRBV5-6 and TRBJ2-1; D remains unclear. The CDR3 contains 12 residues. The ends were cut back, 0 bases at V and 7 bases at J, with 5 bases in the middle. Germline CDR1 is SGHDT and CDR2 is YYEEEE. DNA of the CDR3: TGTGCCAGCAGCTTGGTTCAGAATGAGCAGTTCTTC. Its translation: CASSLVQNEQFF.

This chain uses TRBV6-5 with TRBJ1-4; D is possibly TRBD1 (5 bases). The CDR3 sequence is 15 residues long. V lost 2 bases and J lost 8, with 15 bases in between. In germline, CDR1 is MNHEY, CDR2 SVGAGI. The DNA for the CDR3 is TGTGCCAGCAGTTACGTACGGGACGGCGACGAAAAACTGTTTTTT. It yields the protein CASSYVRDGDEKLFF.

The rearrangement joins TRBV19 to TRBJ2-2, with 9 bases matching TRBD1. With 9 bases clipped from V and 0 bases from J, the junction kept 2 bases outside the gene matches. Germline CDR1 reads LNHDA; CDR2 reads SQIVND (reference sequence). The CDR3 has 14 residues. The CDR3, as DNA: TGTGCCAGCAGACAGGGGGCGAACACCGGGGAGCTGTTTTTT. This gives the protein CASRQGANTGELFF. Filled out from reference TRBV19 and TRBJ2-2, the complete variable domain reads DGGITQSPKYLFRKEGQNVTLSCEQNLNHDAMYWYRQDPGQGLRLIYYSQIVNDFQKGDIAEGYSVSREKKESFPLTVTSAQKNPTAFYLCASRQGANTGELFFGEGSRLTVL.

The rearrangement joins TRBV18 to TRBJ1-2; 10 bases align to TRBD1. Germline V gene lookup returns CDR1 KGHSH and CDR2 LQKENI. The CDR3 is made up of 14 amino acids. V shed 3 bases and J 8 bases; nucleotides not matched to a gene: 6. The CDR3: CASSPGTGDLGYTF. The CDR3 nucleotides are TGTGCCAGCTCACCCGGGACAGGGGATCTCGGCTACACCTTC.

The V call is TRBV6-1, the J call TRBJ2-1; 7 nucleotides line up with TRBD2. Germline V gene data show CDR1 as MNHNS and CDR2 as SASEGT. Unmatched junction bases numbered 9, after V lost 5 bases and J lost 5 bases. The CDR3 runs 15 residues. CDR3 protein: CASSTAAGGNNEQFF. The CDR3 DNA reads TGTGCCAGCAGTACCGCTGCCGGGGGGAACAATGAGCAGTTCTTC.

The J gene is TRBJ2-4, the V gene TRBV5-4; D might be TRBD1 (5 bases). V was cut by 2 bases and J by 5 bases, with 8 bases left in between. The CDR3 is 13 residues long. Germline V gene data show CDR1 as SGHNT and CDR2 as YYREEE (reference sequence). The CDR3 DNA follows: TGTGCCAGCAGCTTCCAAGGGGAAAACATTCAGTACTTC. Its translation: CASSFQGENIQYF.